This is a list of T cell receptor beta chains from one sample in a study of ipilimumab plus nivolumab after autologous stem cell transplantation. Profiled with immunoSEQ multiplex PCR; TCRdb holds only in-frame clones, not every one. The sample records approximately 20,000 clones, 70% to 80% being singletons. Material: PBMCs, obtained in a trial of ipilimumab plus nivolumab as post-transplant consolidation. Source of these receptors: a male donor with diffuse large B-cell lymphoma. The CDR3 runs from the conserved cysteine through the conserved F or W. A D gene is named only where the DNA matches it firmly. Clone size is stated in some rows and not others, as once, few, many or a class when expanded.

NA | TRBJ1-6 | TRBD1 | TRBV5-4 | CASSSPGQGFPVLHF | TGTGCCAGCAGCTCGCCGGGACAGGGTTTTCCGGTCCTCCACTTT
NA | TRBJ1-2 | TRBD1 | TRBV7-9 | CASTAVDRDYGYTF | TGTGCCAGCACCGCGGTCGACAGGGACTATGGCTACACCTTC
NA | TRBJ1-5 | NA | TRBV28 | CASSPTVGSNQPQHF | TGTGCCAGCAGTCCCACCGTGGGTAGCAATCAGCCCCAGCATTTT
NA | TRBJ2-1 | TRBD2 | TRBV6-5 | CASRQTETSGGQFF | TGTGCCAGCAGGCAAACTGAAACTAGCGGGGGGCAGTTCTTC
few | TRBJ2-7 | NA | TRBV30 | CAWKPQVPHEQYF | TGTGCCTGGAAGCCCCAGGTACCTCACGAGCAGTACTTC
NA | TRBJ1-5 | TRBD1 | TRBV5-6 | CASSLRGTGKNQPQHF | TGTGCCAGCAGCTTAAGAGGGACAGGGAAGAATCAGCCCCAGCATTTT
NA | TRBJ2-3 | TRBD1 | TRBV6-1 | CASRERQGRFQGDTQYF | TGTGCCAGCAGAGAACGACAGGGCAGGTTTCAAGGAGATACGCAGTATTTT
NA | TRBJ2-6 | NA | TRBV29-1 | CSLPKTELSGANVLTF | TGCAGCTTACCTAAAACCGAACTATCTGGGGCCAACGTCCTGACTTTC
NA | TRBJ1-2 | TRBD1 | TRBV7-3 | CASSLTSIQGAYGYTF | TGTGCCAGCAGCTTAACGTCTATCCAGGGGGCCTATGGCTACACCTTC
NA | TRBJ1-1 | NA | TRBV6-1 | CASSGLIGYTEAFF | TGTGCCAGCAGTGGATTGATAGGGTACACTGAAGCTTTCTTT
NA | TRBJ2-3 | NA | TRBV5-1 | CASSLAGTDTQYF | TGCGCCAGCAGCTTAGCCGGCACAGATACGCAGTATTTT
NA | TRBJ2-7 | NA | TRBV18 | CASSRTTAPYEQYF | TGTGCCAGCTCGCGCACCACAGCGCCCTACGAGCAGTACTTC
NA | TRBJ2-1 | NA | TRBV30 | CAWSGLFGKGSYNEQFF | TGTGCCTGGAGTGGTCTTTTTGGGAAGGGGTCCTACAATGAGCAGTTCTTC
NA | TRBJ1-1 | NA | TRBV19 | CASSTSGNTEAFF | TGTGCCAGTAGTACCAGCGGGAACACTGAAGCTTTCTTT
NA | TRBJ1-6 | NA | TRBV2 | CARVFLTNSPLHF | TGTGCCAGGGTCTTCCTGACTAATTCACCCCTCCACTTT
few | TRBJ1-2 | TRBD1 | TRBV19 | CASSMRQGANPYGYTF | TGTGCCAGTAGTATGCGACAGGGGGCGAACCCCTATGGCTACACCTTC
NA | TRBJ2-3 | NA | TRBV9 | CASSVVGETQYF | TGTGCCAGCAGCGTAGTCGGGGAGACGCAGTATTTT
NA | TRBJ1-3 | NA | TRBV15 | CATSRLRGAGTGNTIYF | TGTGCCACCAGCAGACTCCGGGGCGCGGGGACCGGAAACACCATATATTTT
NA | TRBJ1-1 | TRBD1 | TRBV5-1 | CASSSPRTGGAYTEAFF | TGCGCCAGCAGCTCACCCCGGACAGGGGGCGCCTACACTGAAGCTTTCTTT
NA | TRBJ1-1 | NA | TRBV6-5 | CASRPRVYTEAFF | TGTGCCAGCAGGCCCAGGGTTTACACTGAAGCTTTCTTT
NA | TRBJ1-2 | TRBD1 | TRBV9 | CASSAGQGVYGYTF | TGTGCCAGCAGCGCGGGACAGGGGGTCTATGGCTACACCTTC
NA | TRBJ2-7 | NA | TRBV28 | CASSYPGVQYF | TGTGCCAGCAGTTACCCAGGCGTGCAGTACTTC
NA | TRBJ1-2 | TRBD1 | TRBV27 | CASGTGGINGYTF | TGTGCCAGCGGGACAGGGGGCATTAATGGCTACACCTTC
NA | TRBJ1-1 | NA | TRBV9 | CASSVTGKMNTEAFF | TGTGCCAGCAGCGTAACCGGGAAAATGAACACTGAAGCTTTCTTT
NA | TRBJ1-4 | TRBD1 | TRBV30 | CAWRRDSEKLFF | TGTGCCTGGAGAAGGGACAGTGAAAAACTGTTTTTT
NA | TRBJ1-3 | NA | TRBV19 | CASSIPSGAAGNTIYF | TGTGCCAGTAGTATCCCATCAGGGGCAGCTGGAAACACCATATATTTT
NA | TRBJ1-6 | NA | TRBV7-2 | CASSSREGRQYSPLHF | TGTGCCAGCAGCTCCAGGGAAGGGAGGCAGTATTCACCCCTCCACTTT
NA | TRBJ1-4 | TRBD1 | TRBV7-6 | CASSPTGFDNEKLFF | TGTGCCAGCAGCCCGACAGGGTTCGATAATGAAAAACTGTTTTTT
NA | TRBJ2-7 | NA | TRBV11-2 | CASSYARDYEQYF | TGTGCCAGCAGCTATGCTAGGGATTACGAGCAGTACTTC
NA | TRBJ1-1 | TRBD1 | TRBV5-4 | CASSWDSQGHTEAFF | TGTGCCAGCAGCTGGGACTCACAGGGGCACACTGAAGCTTTCTTT
NA | TRBJ2-1 | NA | TRBV29-1 | CSAAKGPYSYNEQFF | TGCAGCGCAGCCAAGGGGCCATACTCCTACAATGAGCAGTTCTTC
NA | TRBJ1-2 | NA | TRBV2 | CASSQGTDYGYTF | TGTGCCAGCAGTCAGGGTACCGACTATGGCTACACCTTC
few | TRBJ2-7 | NA | TRBV15 | CATSRDVSFVGHRGPEQYF | TGTGCCACCAGCAGAGATGTATCTTTCGTTGGACACCGGGGGCCCGAGCAGTACTTC
NA | TRBJ2-1 | NA | TRBV7-2 | CASSLDPGGNEQFF | TGTGCCAGCAGCTTAGATCCTGGGGGCAATGAGCAGTTCTTC
NA | TRBJ1-5 | NA | TRBV2 | CAGAQEANQPQHF | TGTGCCGGGGCCCAGGAGGCTAATCAGCCCCAGCATTTT
NA | TRBJ1-5 | NA | TRBV9 | CASSVDGGPGQPQHF | TGTGCCAGCAGCGTAGATGGGGGGCCGGGACAGCCCCAGCATTTT
NA | TRBJ2-5 | NA | TRBV5-1 | CASSGGAGKETQYF | TGCGCCAGCAGCGGGGGGGCGGGTAAGGAGACCCAGTACTTC
NA | TRBJ2-1 | TRBD2 | TRBV5-1 | CASGPPGLETYNEQFF | TGCGCCAGCGGACCACCGGGACTAGAGACCTACAATGAGCAGTTCTTC
NA | TRBJ2-7 | TRBD1 | TRBV19 | CASRVGTGAREQYF | TGTGCCAGCCGAGTGGGGACAGGGGCGAGAGAGCAGTACTTC
NA | TRBJ1-6 | NA | TRBV6-1 | CASKVYNSPLHF | TGTGCCAGCAAAGTATATAATTCACCCCTCCACTTT
once | TRBJ1-5 | TRBD1 | TRBV19 | CASSPKIGTGNQPQHF | TGTGCCAGTAGTCCTAAGATAGGGACAGGGAATCAGCCCCAGCATTTT
once | TRBJ2-3 | NA | TRBV5-1 | CASSFWGRDTQYF | TGCGCCAGCAGCTTTTGGGGCAGGGATACGCAGTATTTT
NA | TRBJ2-5 | NA | TRBV7-8 | CASSLLDAGRRETQYF | TGTGCCAGCAGCTTATTAGATGCGGGGAGGCGAGAGACCCAGTACTTC
once | TRBJ1-6 | TRBD1 | TRBV7-2 | CASSMTGTGRSPLHF | TGTGCCAGCAGCATGACCGGGACAGGGAGATCACCCCTCCACTTT
NA | TRBJ2-6 | NA | TRBV28 | CASLEPSGANVLTF | TGTGCCAGCCTGGAACCCTCTGGGGCCAACGTCCTGACTTTC
NA | TRBJ2-1 | TRBD2 | TRBV5-1 | CASSRTPLIPGLAVSSYNEQFF | TGCGCCAGCAGCCGGACCCCCCTAATACCGGGACTAGCGGTTAGCTCCTACAATGAGCAGTTCTTC
NA | TRBJ1-2 | NA | TRBV25-1 | CASSDRDNYGYTF | TGTGCCAGCAGTGACAGGGACAACTATGGCTACACCTTC
few | TRBJ1-2 | TRBD1 | TRBV19 | CASSIAGTGNYGYTF | TGTGCCAGTAGTATTGCCGGGACAGGGAACTATGGCTACACCTTC
NA | TRBJ1-1 | NA | TRBV6-5 | CASSYGAGTANTEAFF | TGTGCCAGCAGTTACGGAGCCGGGACGGCGAACACTGAAGCTTTCTTT
few | TRBJ2-5 | NA | TRBV4-2 | CASSQDSFRARPQETQYF | TGTGCCAGCAGCCAAGATTCATTCAGGGCCCGCCCTCAAGAGACCCAGTACTTC
NA | TRBJ2-3 | TRBD2 | TRBV5-4 | CASSLGGTSGTDTQYF | TGTGCCAGCAGCTTGGGGGGGACTAGCGGCACAGATACGCAGTATTTT
NA | TRBJ1-5 | TRBD1 | TRBV28 | CASIGQAGNQPQHF | TGTGCCAGCATAGGACAGGCCGGAAATCAGCCCCAGCATTTT
NA | TRBJ2-7 | NA | TRBV30 | CAWTTAGEQYF | TGTGCCTGGACGACGGCGGGGGAGCAGTACTTC
medium-sized | TRBJ2-7 | NA | TRBV7-9 | CASSSKSGYEQYF | TGTGCCAGCAGCTCCAAGTCGGGCTACGAGCAGTACTTC